The rows below give T cell receptor beta chains drawn from one sample of a study of T cell repertoires in cytomegalovirus infection. MiXCR, run by TCRdb on the reads, gives a single entry per CDR3 protein. The sample shows more than 50,000 distinct CDR3 sequences, around 34% of them seen only once. No antigen has been assigned to these receptors. Sequenced: PBMCs, sequenced either directly or after in vitro stimulation (not recorded which). These receptors came from a human donor in good health (CMV status not recorded). Some clones in this sample may be carry-over from other donors' samples. Each CDR3 is given with its conserved first and last residue. D genes are given only for firm matches. The size of a clone is reported for some rows only, either as once, few or many, or as a class for expanded clones.

CDR3aa,CDR3nt,j_gene,abundance,d_gene,v_gene
CASSSAVGETQYF,TGCGCCAGCAGCTCCGCCGTGGGGGAGACCCAGTACTTC,TRBJ2-5,.,.,TRBV5-1
CSVEDRGRDSSILRYNEQFF,TGCAGCGTTGAAGATCGCGGTCGGGACAGTTCTATCCTGCGCTACAATGAGCAGTTCTTC,TRBJ2-1,.,TRBD1,TRBV29-1
CASSLWRGTSTDTQYF,TGTGCCAGCAGCTTATGGCGGGGGACTAGCACAGATACGCAGTATTTT,TRBJ2-3,.,TRBD2,TRBV7-9
CASSLDRPNTEAFF,TGCGCCAGCAGCTTGGACAGGCCGAACACTGAAGCTTTCTTT,TRBJ1-1,few,.,TRBV5-1
CASSFLIGGGTNEQFF,TGTGCCAGCAGCTTTCTGATCGGGGGGGGAACCAATGAGCAGTTCTTC,TRBJ2-1,.,TRBD2,TRBV7-8
CASSSRLGTGWVEQYF,TGTGCCAGCAGCTCCCGACTCGGGACAGGGTGGGTCGAGCAGTACTTC,TRBJ2-7,.,TRBD1,TRBV7-9
CASSLAGTTNTEAFF,TGTGCCAGCAGCTTAGCGGGGACAACGAACACTGAAGCTTTCTTT,TRBJ1-1,.,.,TRBV7-2
CAISERADPLGEQYF,TGTGCCATCAGTGAGCGGGCGGACCCTCTGGGCGAGCAGTACTTC,TRBJ2-7,.,.,TRBV10-3
CASSPTPVLTDTQYF,TGTGCCAGCAGCCCTACCCCTGTCCTCACAGATACGCAGTATTTT,TRBJ2-3,few,.,TRBV7-2
CASSLRGSSEKLFF,TGTGCCAGCAGCCTCCGAGGGAGTTCTGAAAAACTGTTTTTT,TRBJ1-4,.,.,TRBV12-3/TRBV12-4
CASSAGPPGVGANVLTF,TGTGCCAGCAGCGCGGGACCCCCTGGGGTCGGGGCCAACGTCCTGACTTTC,TRBJ2-6,few,.,TRBV7-2
CASSAGISTDTQYF,TGTGCCAGCTCAGCAGGGATAAGTACAGATACGCAGTATTTT,TRBJ2-3,.,.,TRBV18
CASSLAAPKNTEAFF,TGTGCCAGCAGCTTAGCGGCCCCGAAGAACACTGAAGCTTTCTTT,TRBJ1-1,many,.,TRBV7-2
CASSLSLPGGSSPLHF,TGTGCCAGCAGTTTATCCCTGCCAGGGGGCTCTTCACCCCTCCACTTT,TRBJ1-6,few,TRBD1,TRBV28
CATSDPGTRPNEQFF,TGTGCCACCAGTGACCCCGGGACCCGGCCCAATGAGCAGTTCTTC,TRBJ2-1,.,.,TRBV24-1
CASSRTGSGTGELFF,TGTGCCAGCAGTCGTACAGGGTCAGGGACCGGGGAGCTGTTTTTT,TRBJ2-2,.,.,TRBV12-3/TRBV12-4
CASSFSLGYEQYF,TGTGCCAGCAGCTTCTCTTTGGGCTACGAGCAGTACTTC,TRBJ2-7,.,.,TRBV11-2
CASSLTARPTGELFF,TGTGCCAGCAGCTTAACCGCCAGACCTACCGGGGAGCTGTTTTTT,TRBJ2-2,few,.,TRBV11-2
CASSFPGYEQFF,TGTGCCAGCAGCTTTCCGGGGTATGAGCAGTTCTTC,TRBJ2-1,.,.,TRBV7-2